The clone carrying this T cell receptor beta chain has a count of ten or more. This sample was taken from a study of neurological immune-mediated disorders. V was clipped by 4 bases and J by 10 bases; unmatched bases: 7. Germline V gene sequence: CDR1 SGHTA, CDR2 FQGTGA. The CDR3 is 15 amino acids. Via MiXCR, TCRdb re-called the 5' RACE reads, giving one row per CDR3 protein. This sample has about 59,000 distinct CDR3 sequences, with about an eighth found just once. Sequenced input: PBMCs. The TCR comes from a woman aged 60-75 years with HTLV-1-associated myelopathy (HAM/TSP). The chain combines TRBV7-3 with TRBJ2-1; 13 nucleotides match TRBD2. The CDR3: CASSSRTSGSGEQFF. CDR3 in DNA: TGTGCCAGCAGCTCTCGGACTAGCGGGAGCGGGGAGCAGTTCTTC.